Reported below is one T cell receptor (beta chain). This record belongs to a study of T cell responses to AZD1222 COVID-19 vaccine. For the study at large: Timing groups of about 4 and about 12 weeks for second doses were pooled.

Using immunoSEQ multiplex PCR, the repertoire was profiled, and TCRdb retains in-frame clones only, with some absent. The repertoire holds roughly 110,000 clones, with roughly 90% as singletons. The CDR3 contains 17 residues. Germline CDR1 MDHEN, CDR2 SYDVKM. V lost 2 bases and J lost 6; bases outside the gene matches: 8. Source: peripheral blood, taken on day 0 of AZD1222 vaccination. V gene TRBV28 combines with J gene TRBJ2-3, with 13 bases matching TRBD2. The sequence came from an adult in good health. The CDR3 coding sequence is TGTGCCAGCAGTTTACGGACTAGCGGGAGTGGTAGGGATACGCAGTATTTT. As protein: CASSLRTSGSGRDTQYF.